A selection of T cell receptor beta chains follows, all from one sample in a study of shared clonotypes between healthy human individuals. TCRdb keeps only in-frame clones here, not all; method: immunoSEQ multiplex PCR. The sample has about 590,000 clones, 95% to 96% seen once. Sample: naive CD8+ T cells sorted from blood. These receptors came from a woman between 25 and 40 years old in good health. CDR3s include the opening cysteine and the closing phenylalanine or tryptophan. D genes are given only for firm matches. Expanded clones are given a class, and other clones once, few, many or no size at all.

TGTGCCAGCAGCCGACGAGGACAGCCCTACGAGCAGTACTTC,CASSRRGQPYEQYF,NA,NA,TRBV7-9,TRBJ2-7
TGCAGCGTTGAACCCCCCCTAGCGGGCTTCGGGTCCTACAATGAGCAGTTCTTC,CSVEPPLAGFGSYNEQFF,TRBD2,NA,TRBV29-1,TRBJ2-1
TGCGCCAGCAGCTTACGACCATTTGGTTCATACGAGCAGTACTTC,CASSLRPFGSYEQYF,NA,NA,TRBV4-1,TRBJ2-7
TGTGCCAGCAGCGCAAATACCGGGACCGAAGACTATGGCTACACCTTC,CASSANTGTEDYGYTF,NA,NA,TRBV9,TRBJ1-2
TGTGCCAGCAGCACCGACCGAACCTATGGCTACACCTTC,CASSTDRTYGYTF,NA,NA,TRBV5-5,TRBJ1-2
TGTGCCAGCAGCGTAGCTAAGGGAGGGGGCCGGAGCGATGAGCAGTTCTTC,CASSVAKGGGRSDEQFF,NA,NA,TRBV9,TRBJ2-1
TGTGCCAGCAGCACACACAGGGTCCCCGAAGCTTTCTTT,CASSTHRVPEAFF,NA,NA,TRBV9,TRBJ1-1
TGTGCCATCAGTGAGTCGGTAACAGGCACAGATACGCAGTATTTT,CAISESVTGTDTQYF,NA,NA,TRBV10-3,TRBJ2-3
TGTGCCAGCAGTTACGGGGGACAGGGGTACGAGCAGTACTTC,CASSYGGQGYEQYF,TRBD1,NA,TRBV6-6,TRBJ2-7
TGTGCCATCGGGGGGACAGGAGACTCCAATCAGCCCCAGCATTTT,CAIGGTGDSNQPQHF,TRBD1,NA,TRBV10-3,TRBJ1-5
TGTGCCAGCAGCTTAGGCAGCGGGTTTTCCTTATACGAGCAGTACTTC,CASSLGSGFSLYEQYF,NA,once,TRBV7-8,TRBJ2-7
TGTGCCAGCAGCCCCGAGGTGCAGGGGGGCAACACCGGGGAGCTGTTTTTT,CASSPEVQGGNTGELFF,NA,NA,TRBV13,TRBJ2-2
TGCGCCAGCAGTGAAACGGGACGGATCAATACGCAGTATTTT,CASSETGRINTQYF,NA,NA,TRBV10-1,TRBJ2-3
TGCGCCAGCAGCCGGGGACTAGCGGGCGAGACCCAGTACTTC,CASSRGLAGETQYF,TRBD2,NA,TRBV4-1,TRBJ2-5
TGTGCCAGCAGTTTCCTAGCGGGGCACACAGATACGCAGTATTTT,CASSFLAGHTDTQYF,TRBD2,NA,TRBV6-5,TRBJ2-3
TGCGCCAGCAGCCAAGTCTGGACAGGGGAATCCTACGAGCAGTACTTC,CASSQVWTGESYEQYF,TRBD1,NA,TRBV4-1,TRBJ2-7
TGCGCCAGCAGCCCCGAGGGGTTTGGTGACACCATATATTTT,CASSPEGFGDTIYF,NA,NA,TRBV5-1,TRBJ1-3
TGTGCCAGCAGCCCTCTGGGGGAAGCGGGGGCCAGACTAAACGAGCAGTACTTC,CASSPLGEAGARLNEQYF,TRBD2,NA,TRBV7-8,TRBJ2-7
TGTGCCAGCAGCTTGGGGGACCGCCCCTGGAGCGAGCAGTACTTC,CASSLGDRPWSEQYF,NA,once,TRBV5-5,TRBJ2-7
TGCGCCAGCAGCCAAGATCGGGGGAACTCTGGGGCCAACGTCCTGACTTTC,CASSQDRGNSGANVLTF,NA,NA,TRBV4-1,TRBJ2-6
TGTGCCAGCAGTCCGCGGACAGGGGGCGAAAAACTGTTTTTT,CASSPRTGGEKLFF,TRBD1,NA,TRBV28,TRBJ1-4
TGCGCCAGCAGTGAGGCCAATGAGCAGTTCTTC,CASSEANEQFF,NA,NA,TRBV10-2,TRBJ2-1
TGTGCCAGCAGCCAACATAAGCCGTGGACAGGGGGCGAAAAACACCAAGAGACCCAGTACTTC,CASSQHKPWTGGEKHQETQYF,TRBD1,NA,TRBV4-2,TRBJ2-5
TGTGCCAGCAGCGACCAGGACCCACGGCCGCTTAACTATGGCTACACCTTC,CASSDQDPRPLNYGYTF,NA,once,TRBV11-2,TRBJ1-2
TGTGCCAGCAGCTCACGCGACAGCCTGGAAGCAGATACGCAGTATTTT,CASSSRDSLEADTQYF,NA,NA,TRBV7-3,TRBJ2-3
TGTGCCAGCAGGTCCGGGGACAGGGGGCACTATGGCTACACCTTC,CASRSGDRGHYGYTF,TRBD1,NA,TRBV6-1,TRBJ1-2
TGTGCCAGCAGTCTCGCGGGACCGTTCTACGAGCAGTACTTC,CASSLAGPFYEQYF,NA,NA,TRBV27,TRBJ2-7
TGCAGCCCAGGGGCGGTAGTAGCGGGAGGATCGTTGATGTCCTACGAGCAGTACTTC,CSPGAVVAGGSLMSYEQYF,TRBD2,NA,TRBV29-1,TRBJ2-7
TGTGCCAGCAGCTTGGACGGAGGGGGGACTGAAGCTTTCTTT,CASSLDGGGTEAFF,NA,NA,TRBV5-4,TRBJ1-1
TGCGCCAGCAGCTTGGATCAGGGGGCAGGGAATGAGCAGTTCTTC,CASSLDQGAGNEQFF,TRBD1,NA,TRBV5-1,TRBJ2-1
TGCGCCAGCAGCCCGACAGGGGTCAATCAGCCCCAGCATTTT,CASSPTGVNQPQHF,TRBD1,NA,TRBV23-1,TRBJ1-5
TGCGCCAGCAGCTCGAGACACGACACCGGGGAGCTGTTTTTT,CASSSRHDTGELFF,NA,few,TRBV5-1,TRBJ2-2
TGTGCCTGGTTCACTAGCGGGAGATCTATTGAGCAGTTCTTC,CAWFTSGRSIEQFF,TRBD2,NA,TRBV30,TRBJ2-1
TGTGCCAGCAGCCCCCCCCGCGGGGATTCCTACAATGAGCAGTTCTTC,CASSPPRGDSYNEQFF,NA,NA,TRBV7-6,TRBJ2-1
TGTGCCAGCAGTTTATCTAAGAGGTCGAAACTGTTTTTT,CASSLSKRSKLFF,NA,NA,TRBV27,TRBJ1-4
TGTGCCAGCAGTTACGGCAGGAGCGTGAGCTATGGCTACACCTTC,CASSYGRSVSYGYTF,NA,NA,TRBV6-5,TRBJ1-2